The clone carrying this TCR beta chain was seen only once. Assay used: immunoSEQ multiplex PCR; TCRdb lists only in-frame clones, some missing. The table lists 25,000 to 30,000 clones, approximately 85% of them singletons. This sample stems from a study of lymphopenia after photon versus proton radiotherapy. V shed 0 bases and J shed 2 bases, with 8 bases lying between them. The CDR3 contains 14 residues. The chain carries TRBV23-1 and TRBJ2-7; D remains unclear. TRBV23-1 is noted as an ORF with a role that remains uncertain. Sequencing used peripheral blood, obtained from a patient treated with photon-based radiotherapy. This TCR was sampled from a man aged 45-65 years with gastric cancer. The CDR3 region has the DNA TGCGCCAGCAGTCAATCCCCACCCACCTACGAGCAGTACTTC. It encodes CASSQSPPTYEQYF.